Below, one T cell receptor (beta chain) is given with its context. These data belong to a study of blood T cells in healthy people across ages. CDR1 SGHDT and CDR2 YYEEEE come from the germline V gene. The CDR3 runs 14 residues. A J-beta primer mix and a sample-barcoded 5' primer were used in a second PCR of roughly 6 to 11 cycles. MiXCR, applied by TCRdb to the 5' RACE reads, yields one record per CDR3 protein. The sample records more than 900,000 distinct CDR3 sequences, about 23% being singletons. These data are also associated with another study on T cells of mothers and their children. That paper notes: RNA that had been extracted went wholly into cDNA synthesis, at roughly 1.5 ug per 15 ul.

The gene calls are TRBV5-6 and TRBJ2-5; 7 nucleotides line up with TRBD2. The J call may be mistaken, given a closer DNA end match to TRBJ2-1. The receptor was isolated from a girl between 2 and 10 years old in good health. What was sequenced was blood. CDR3 amino acids: CASSLGGGSRKQFF. CDR3 DNA: TGTGCCAGCAGCTTGGGTGGCGGGAGTAGGAAACAGTTCTTC.